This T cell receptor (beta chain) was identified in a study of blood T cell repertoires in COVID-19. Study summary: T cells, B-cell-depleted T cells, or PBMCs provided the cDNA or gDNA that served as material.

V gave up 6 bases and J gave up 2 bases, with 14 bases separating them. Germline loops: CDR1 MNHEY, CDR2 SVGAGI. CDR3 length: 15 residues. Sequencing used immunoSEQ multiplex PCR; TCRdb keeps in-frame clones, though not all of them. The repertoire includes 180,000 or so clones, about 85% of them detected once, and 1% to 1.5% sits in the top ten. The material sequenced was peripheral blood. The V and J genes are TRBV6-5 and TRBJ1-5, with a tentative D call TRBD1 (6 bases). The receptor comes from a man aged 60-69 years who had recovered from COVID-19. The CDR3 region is CASSSQGEGNQPQHF. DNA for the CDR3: TGTGCCAGCAGCTCACAGGGAGAGGGCAATCAGCCCCAGCATTTT.